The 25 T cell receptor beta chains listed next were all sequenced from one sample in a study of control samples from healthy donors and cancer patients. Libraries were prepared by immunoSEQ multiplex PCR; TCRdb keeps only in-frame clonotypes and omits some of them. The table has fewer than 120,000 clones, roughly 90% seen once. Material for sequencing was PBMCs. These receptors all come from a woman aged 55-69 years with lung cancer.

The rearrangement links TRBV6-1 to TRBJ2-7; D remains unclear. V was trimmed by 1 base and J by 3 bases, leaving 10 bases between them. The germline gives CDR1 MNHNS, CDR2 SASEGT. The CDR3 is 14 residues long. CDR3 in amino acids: CASSEGGGIYEQYF. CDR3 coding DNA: TGTGCCAGCAGTGAAGGAGGTGGGATCTACGAGCAGTACTTC.

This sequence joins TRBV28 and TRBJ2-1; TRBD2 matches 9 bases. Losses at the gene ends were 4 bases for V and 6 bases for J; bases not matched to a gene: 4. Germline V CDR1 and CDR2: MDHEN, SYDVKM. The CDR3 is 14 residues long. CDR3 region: CASSYAGGPNEQFF. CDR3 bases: TGTGCCAGCAGTTATGCGGGAGGGCCCAATGAGCAGTTCTTC.

CDR3 sequence: CASSPIGIFTEAFF. The CDR3 region has the DNA TGTGCCAGCAGCCCAATAGGGATTTTCACTGAAGCTTTCTTT. The rearrangement uses TRBV5-4 and TRBJ1-1; D is undetermined. This CDR3 comprises 14 residues. V lost 4 bases and J 4 bases, leaving 14 bases between the germline ends. Per the germline V gene, CDR1 is SGHNT and CDR2 is YYREEE (reference sequence).

The DNA of the CDR3 is TGTGCCAGCAGCTTGTTTGGACGGCCTTACGAGCAGTACTTC. Translation: CASSLFGRPYEQYF. This chain uses TRBV5-6 with TRBJ2-7; D remains ambiguous. This CDR3 region has 14 residues. V gave up 1 base and J gave up 4 bases, with 12 bases separating them. The germline V gene encodes CDR1 SGHDT and CDR2 YYEEEE.

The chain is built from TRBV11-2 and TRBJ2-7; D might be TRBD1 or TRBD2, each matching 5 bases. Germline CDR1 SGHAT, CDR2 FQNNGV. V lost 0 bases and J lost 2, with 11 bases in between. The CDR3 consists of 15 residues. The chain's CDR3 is CASSLERGSAYEQYF. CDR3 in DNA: TGTGCCAGCAGCTTAGAGAGGGGTTCTGCCTACGAGCAGTACTTC.

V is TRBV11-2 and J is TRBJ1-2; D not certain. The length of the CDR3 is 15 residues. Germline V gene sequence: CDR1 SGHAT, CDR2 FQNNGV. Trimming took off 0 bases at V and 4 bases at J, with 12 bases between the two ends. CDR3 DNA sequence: TGTGCCAGCAGCTTAGAATCCTCGGAGATCTATGGCTACACCTTC. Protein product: CASSLESSEIYGYTF.

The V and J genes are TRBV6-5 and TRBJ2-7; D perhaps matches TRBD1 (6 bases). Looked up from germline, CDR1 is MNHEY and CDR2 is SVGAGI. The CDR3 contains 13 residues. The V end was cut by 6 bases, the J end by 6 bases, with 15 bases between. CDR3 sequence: CASRQGLGREQYF. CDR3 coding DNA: TGTGCCAGCAGACAGGGTTTGGGTCGCGAGCAGTACTTC.

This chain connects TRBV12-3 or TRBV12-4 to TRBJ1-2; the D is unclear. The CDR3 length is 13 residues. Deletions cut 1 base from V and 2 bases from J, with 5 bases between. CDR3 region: CASSLEGNYGYTF. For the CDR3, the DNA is TGTGCCAGCAGTTTAGAGGGAAACTATGGCTACACCTTC.

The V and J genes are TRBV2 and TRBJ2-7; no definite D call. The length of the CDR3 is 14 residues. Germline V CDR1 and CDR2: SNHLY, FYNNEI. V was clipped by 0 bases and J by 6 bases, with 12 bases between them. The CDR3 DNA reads TGTGCCAGCAGTGAAGCCAGGCCGCCCCGCGAGCAGTACTTC. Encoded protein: CASSEARPPREQYF.

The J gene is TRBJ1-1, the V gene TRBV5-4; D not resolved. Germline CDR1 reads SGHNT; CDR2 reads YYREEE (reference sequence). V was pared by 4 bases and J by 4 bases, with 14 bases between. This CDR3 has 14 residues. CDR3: CASSRWTTSTEAFF. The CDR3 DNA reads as TGTGCCAGCAGCAGATGGACCACGAGCACTGAAGCTTTCTTT. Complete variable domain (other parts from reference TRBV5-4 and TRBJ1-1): ETGVTQSPTHLIKTRGQQVTLRCSSQSGHNTVSWYQQALGQGPQFIFQYYREEENGRGNFPPRFSGLQFPNYSSELNVNALELDDSALYLCASSRWTTSTEAFFGQGTRLTVV.

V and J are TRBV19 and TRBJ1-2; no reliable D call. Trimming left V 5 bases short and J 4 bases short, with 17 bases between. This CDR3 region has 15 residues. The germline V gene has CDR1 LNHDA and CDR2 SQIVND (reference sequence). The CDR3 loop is CASSPNPAQIYGYTF. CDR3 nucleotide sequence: TGTGCCAGTAGTCCAAACCCCGCACAGATCTATGGCTACACCTTC.

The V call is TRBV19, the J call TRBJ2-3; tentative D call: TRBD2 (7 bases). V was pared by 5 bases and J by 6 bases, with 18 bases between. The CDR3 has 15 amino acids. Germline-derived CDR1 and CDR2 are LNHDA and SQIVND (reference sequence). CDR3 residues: CASSPMGGPSDTQYF. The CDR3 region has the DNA TGTGCCAGTAGTCCGATGGGGGGGCCATCGGATACGCAGTATTTT. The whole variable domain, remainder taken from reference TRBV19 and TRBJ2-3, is DGGITQSPKYLFRKEGQNVTLSCEQNLNHDAMYWYRQDPGQGLRLIYYSQIVNDFQKGDIAEGYSVSREKKESFPLTVTSAQKNPTAFYLCASSPMGGPSDTQYFGPGTRLTVL.

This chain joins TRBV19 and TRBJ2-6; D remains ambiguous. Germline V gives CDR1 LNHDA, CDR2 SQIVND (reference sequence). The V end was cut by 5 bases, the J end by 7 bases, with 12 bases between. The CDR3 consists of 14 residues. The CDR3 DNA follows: TGTGCCAGTAGTTTACAGTGGGCCGCCAACGTCCTGACTTTC. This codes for CASSLQWAANVLTF.

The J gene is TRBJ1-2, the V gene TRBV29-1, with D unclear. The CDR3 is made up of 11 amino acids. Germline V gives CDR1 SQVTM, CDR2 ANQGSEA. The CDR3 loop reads CSHTTNYGYTF. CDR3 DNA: TGCAGTCACACTACTAACTATGGCTACACCTTC.

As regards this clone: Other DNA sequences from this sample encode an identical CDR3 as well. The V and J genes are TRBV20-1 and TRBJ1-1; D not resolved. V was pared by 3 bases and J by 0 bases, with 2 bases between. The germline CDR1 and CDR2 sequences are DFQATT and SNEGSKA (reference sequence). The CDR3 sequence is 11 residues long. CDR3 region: CSARLNTEAFF. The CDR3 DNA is TGCAGTGCTAGGTTGAACACTGAAGCTTTCTTT.

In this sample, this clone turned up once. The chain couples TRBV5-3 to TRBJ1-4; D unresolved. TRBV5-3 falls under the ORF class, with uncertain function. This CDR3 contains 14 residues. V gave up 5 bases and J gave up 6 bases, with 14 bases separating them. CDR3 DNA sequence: TGTGCCAGAAGTCCAGAAGGGAGCTATGAAAAACTGTTTTTT. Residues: CARSPEGSYEKLFF.

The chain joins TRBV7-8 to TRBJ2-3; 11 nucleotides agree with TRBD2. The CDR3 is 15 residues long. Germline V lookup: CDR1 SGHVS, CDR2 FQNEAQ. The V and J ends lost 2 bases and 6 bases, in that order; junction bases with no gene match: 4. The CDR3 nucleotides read TGTGCCAGCAGCTTATGGCTAGCGGGAGGTGATACGCAGTATTTT. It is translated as CASSLWLAGGDTQYF.

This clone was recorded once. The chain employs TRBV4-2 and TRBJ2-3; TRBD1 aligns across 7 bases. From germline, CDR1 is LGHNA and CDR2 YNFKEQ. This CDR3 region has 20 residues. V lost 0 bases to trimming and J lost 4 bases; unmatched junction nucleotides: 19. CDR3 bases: TGTGCCAGCAGCCAAGATATTCTCACAGGGGATCTTTTTACCGCAGATACGCAGTATTTT. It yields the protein CASSQDILTGDLFTADTQYF.

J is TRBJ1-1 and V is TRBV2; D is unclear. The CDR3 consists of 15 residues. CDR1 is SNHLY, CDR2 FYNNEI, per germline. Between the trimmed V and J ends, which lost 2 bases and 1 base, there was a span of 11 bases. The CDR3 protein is CASSEIKLQNTEAFF. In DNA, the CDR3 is TGTGCCAGCAGTGAAATAAAGCTACAGAACACTGAAGCTTTCTTT.

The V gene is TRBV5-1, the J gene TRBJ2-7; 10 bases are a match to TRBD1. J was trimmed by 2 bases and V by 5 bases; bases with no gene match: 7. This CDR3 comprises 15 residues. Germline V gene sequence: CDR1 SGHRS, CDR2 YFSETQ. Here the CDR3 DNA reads TGCGCCAGCAGTCCCCAGACAGGGGGCCCCTACGAGCAGTACTTC. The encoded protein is CASSPQTGGPYEQYF.

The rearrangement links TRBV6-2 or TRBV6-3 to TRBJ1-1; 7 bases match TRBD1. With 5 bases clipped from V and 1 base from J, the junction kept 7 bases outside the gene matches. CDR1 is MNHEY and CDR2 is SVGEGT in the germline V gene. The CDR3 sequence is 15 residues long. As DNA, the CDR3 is TGTGCCAGCAGTCAAGGGGGCGGTGGGAACACTGAAGCTTTCTTT. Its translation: CASSQGGGGNTEAFF.

The CDR3 protein is CASSPLRDTQYF. Here the CDR3 DNA reads TGTGCCAGCAGCCCCCTAAGAGATACGCAGTATTTT. The chain joins TRBV7-9 to TRBJ2-3; the D is unclear. Germline CDR1 SEHNR, CDR2 FQNEAQ (reference sequence). The length of the CDR3 is 12 residues. With 5 bases removed from V and 5 bases from J, the gap between germline ends came to 8 bases.

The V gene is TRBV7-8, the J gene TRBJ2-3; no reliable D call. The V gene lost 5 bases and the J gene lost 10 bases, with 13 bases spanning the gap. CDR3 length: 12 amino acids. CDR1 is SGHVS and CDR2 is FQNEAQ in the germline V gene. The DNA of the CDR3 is TGTGCCAGCAGCCCCGTGGGATCGGCGCAGTATTTT. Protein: CASSPVGSAQYF.

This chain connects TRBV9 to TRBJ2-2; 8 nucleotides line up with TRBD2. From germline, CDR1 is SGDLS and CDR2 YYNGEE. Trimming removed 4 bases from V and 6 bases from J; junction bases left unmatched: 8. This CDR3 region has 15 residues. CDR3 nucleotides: TGTGCCAGCAGCCCTGGGACTAGTCCGGCCGGGGAGCTGTTTTTT. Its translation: CASSPGTSPAGELFF.

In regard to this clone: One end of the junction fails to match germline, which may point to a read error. This chain's CDR3 is CASSPTTGAPNSPLHF. Written as DNA, the CDR3 is TGCGCCAGCAGTCCTACCACAGGGGCGCCAAATTCACCCCTTCACTTT. The J gene is TRBJ1-6, the V gene TRBV5-1, with 7 bases that match TRBD1. This CDR3 spans 16 amino acids. CDR1 and CDR2 from the germline V gene are SGHRS and YFSETQ.